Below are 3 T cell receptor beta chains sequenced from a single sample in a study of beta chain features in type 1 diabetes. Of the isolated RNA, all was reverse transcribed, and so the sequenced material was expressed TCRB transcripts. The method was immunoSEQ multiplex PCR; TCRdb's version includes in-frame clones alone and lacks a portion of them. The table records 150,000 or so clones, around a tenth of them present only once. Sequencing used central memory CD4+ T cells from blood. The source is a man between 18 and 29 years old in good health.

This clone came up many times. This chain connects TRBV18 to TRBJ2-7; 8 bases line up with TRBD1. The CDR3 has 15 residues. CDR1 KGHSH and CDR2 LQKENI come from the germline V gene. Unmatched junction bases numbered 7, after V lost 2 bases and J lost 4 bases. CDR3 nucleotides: TGTGCCAGCTCACCAACTCAGGGGGCGGGGTACGAGCAGTACTTC. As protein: CASSPTQGAGYEQYF.

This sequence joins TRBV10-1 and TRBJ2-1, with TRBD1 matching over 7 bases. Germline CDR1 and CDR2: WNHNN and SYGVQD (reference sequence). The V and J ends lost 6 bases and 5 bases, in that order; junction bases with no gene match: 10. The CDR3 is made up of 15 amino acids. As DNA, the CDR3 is TGCGCCAGCAGCTCCGGGACAGTGAACGACAATGAGCAGTTCTTC. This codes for CASSSGTVNDNEQFF.

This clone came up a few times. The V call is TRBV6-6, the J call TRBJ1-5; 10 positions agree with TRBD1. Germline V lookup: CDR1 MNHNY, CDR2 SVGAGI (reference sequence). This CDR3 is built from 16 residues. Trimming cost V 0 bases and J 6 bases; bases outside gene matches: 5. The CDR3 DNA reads TGTGCCAGCAGTTACTCGGGACAGGGGTGGGGTCAGCCCCAGCATTTT. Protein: CASSYSGQGWGQPQHF.